This T cell receptor (beta chain) was sequenced for a study of blood T cell repertoires in COVID-19. In the study overall: Sources were T cells, B-cell-depleted T cells, or PBMCs; the material itself was cDNA or gDNA.

Trimming shortened V by 0 bases and J by 5 bases, and 17 bases separated the two germline ends. Germline V CDR1 and CDR2: MNHEY, SVGAGI. CDR3 length: 16 residues. Generated by immunoSEQ multiplex PCR, the TCRdb table keeps only in-frame clones and is missing some. This repertoire shows around 500,000 clones, 80% to 90% found once; its top ten account for approximately 3.2%. This receptor was taken from a human donor in a cohort sampled during active COVID-19. Sequenced: peripheral blood. This chain links TRBV6-5 with TRBJ2-7; D perhaps matches TRBD2 (6 bases). CDR3 in DNA: TGTGCCAGCAGTTACTCGACCCCTAGCGTTAACCACGAGCAGTACTTC. It specifies CASSYSTPSVNHEQYF.